What follows describes a single T cell receptor (beta chain). The antigen is undetermined. Splitting of each subset's genomic DNA was done evenly across several immunoSEQ plates. Only in-frame clones appear in the TCRdb table, and some are missing; sequencing was by immunoSEQ multiplex PCR. The data show about 1 million clones, with about three quarters seen just once and 1.2% to 1.5% held by the top ten. The sample originates from a study of shared clonotypes between healthy human individuals. General study results and limits: Naive subsets usually exceeded memory subsets in estimated richness.

V dropped 5 bases and J dropped 1 base, with 13 bases sitting between them. This CDR3 is 15 amino acids long. From germline, CDR1 is SGHTA and CDR2 FQGNSA. Sequencing was done on a sample of memory CD4+ T cells sorted from blood. Subset specified: CD45RA-negative fraction. The chain uses TRBV7-2 and TRBJ2-3, with D possibly matching TRBD1 (6 bases). The sequence came from a man aged 18 to 30 in good health. The CDR3 here is CASSAISGGTDTQYF. Written as DNA, the CDR3 is TGTGCCAGCAGCGCCATTTCAGGGGGCACAGATACGCAGTATTTT.